The rows below give T cell receptor beta chains drawn from one sample of a study of human T cells and chemical hapten exposure. Each CDR3 protein is one row after TCRdb ran MiXCR on the RACE reads. Counted here are approximately 370,000 distinct CDR3 sequences, 4.5% to 7% occurring once; the ten biggest clones make up roughly 8.2%. The source material was whole blood, sampled in connection with sensitization to the hapten diphenylcyclopropenone (DPC). The origin of the receptors is a woman younger than 30 with alopecia areata. Some clones in this sample may be carry-over from other donors' samples. The CDR3 runs from the conserved cysteine through the conserved F or W. Each record gives: J gene, D gene, clone size, V gene, CDR3 DNA, CDR3 protein. D genes are given only for firm matches. Clone size is shown for a subset of rows, as once, few, many or a class of expanded clone.

TRBJ2-3 NA NA TRBV18 TGTGCCAGCTCACCCTACGGGAAGCTGGAGACGCAGTATTTT CASSPYGKLETQYF
TRBJ2-1 NA NA TRBV20-1 TGCAGTGCTAGATTAAACAGGGGGGGGATCAATGAGCAGTTCTTC CSARLNRGGINEQFF
TRBJ1-2 NA many TRBV6-4 TGTGCCAGCAGCGCCGTTCCCTCCACCTTAACAGGAACAAATGGCTACACCTTC CASSAVPSTLTGTNGYTF
TRBJ2-7 TRBD2 NA TRBV27 TGTGCCAGCAGTTTCCGCCGCGGGGGTACCTACGAGCAGTACTTC CASSFRRGGTYEQYF
TRBJ2-7 NA NA TRBV6-2/TRBV6-3 TGTGCCAGCCGCAGAGCATCCTCGATCTACGAGCAGTACTTC CASRRASSIYEQYF
TRBJ1-1 NA many TRBV5-6 TGTGCCAGCAGTGACAAGAACACTGAAGCTTTCTTT CASSDKNTEAFF
TRBJ2-3 TRBD2 many TRBV27 TGTGCCAGCAGTTTCCGCCCCCCCGGGACTAGCGGGGGGGCCGGGGCAGATACGCAGTATTTT CASSFRPPGTSGGAGADTQYF
TRBJ1-5 NA NA TRBV19 TGTGCCAGTAGTATAGGGAGTCTTGGTTGGAATCAGCCCCAGCATTTT CASSIGSLGWNQPQHF
TRBJ2-7 TRBD2 few TRBV6-5 TGTGCCAGCAGCCGAACCGGGGGGGGGCTCTCCTACGAGCAGTACTTC CASSRTGGGLSYEQYF
TRBJ2-7 NA few TRBV27 TGTGCCAGCTTCTCCGGGGTAGGCGAGCAGTACTTC CASFSGVGEQYF
TRBJ2-5 NA many TRBV28 TGTGCCAGCAGTTTTAGTTCAAGGCTAGCGATGGAGACCCAGTACTTC CASSFSSRLAMETQYF
TRBJ2-1 NA few TRBV3-1 TGTGCCAGCAGCCAGGGGTACCCCAACAATGAGCAGTTCTTC CASSQGYPNNEQFF
TRBJ1-1 NA many TRBV20-1 TGCAGTGCTAGAGGGCAGATGAACACTGAAGCTTTCTTT CSARGQMNTEAFF
TRBJ2-3 TRBD2 few TRBV20-1 TGCAGTGCTAGAGATAGTAGCGGGGTAACAGATACGCAGTATTTT CSARDSSGVTDTQYF
TRBJ2-7 NA few TRBV29-1 TGCAGCGTTGAAGCGGGGTCCTACGAGCAGTACTTC CSVEAGSYEQYF
TRBJ2-3 NA NA TRBV3-1 TGTGCCAGCAGCCAAGATGGGACCCCAGATATGCAGTATTTT CASSQDGTPDMQYF
TRBJ1-5 TRBD1 few TRBV3-1 TGTGCCAGCAGCCTGACCACAGGGGATCAGCCCCAGCATTTT CASSLTTGDQPQHF
TRBJ1-2 TRBD1 many TRBV12-3/TRBV12-4 TGTGCCAGCAGTTCAGTAAACAGGGGTTACACCTTC CASSSVNRGYTF
TRBJ2-5 TRBD2 NA TRBV12-3/TRBV12-4 TGTGCCAGCAGTTTAGCCGGGACTAACAGCCAAGAGACCCAGTACTTC CASSLAGTNSQETQYF
TRBJ1-2 NA NA TRBV2 TGTGCCAGCAGCCGAGCAACGGGGGGGTCTCCGGGCTATGGCTACACCTTC CASSRATGGSPGYGYTF
TRBJ2-3 TRBD1 many TRBV5-1 TGCGCCAGCAGCTGGCAGGACAGGGGGGGAGATACGCAGTATTTT CASSWQDRGGDTQYF
TRBJ2-2 NA many TRBV7-6 TGTGCCAGCAGCTTAGGTTTAGGAACGAACACCGGGGAGCTGTTTTTT CASSLGLGTNTGELFF
TRBJ2-7 NA many TRBV28 TGTGCCAGCAGAAGGAGGGGCCACGAGCAGTACTTC CASRRRGHEQYF
TRBJ1-6 TRBD1 many TRBV7-2 TGTGCCAGCAGCCGCAGGGGGTCTCTACCTCCCCTCCACTTT CASSRRGSLPPLHF
TRBJ2-6 NA few TRBV7-2 TGTGCCAGCAGCTCTTACCGTGAATACTCTGGGGCCAACGTCCTGACTTTC CASSSYREYSGANVLTF
TRBJ1-3 NA few TRBV6-2/TRBV6-3 TGTGCCAGCAGTTACGGGGGCGTCTCTGGAAACACCATATATTTT CASSYGGVSGNTIYF
TRBJ1-5 NA many TRBV5-1 TGCGCCAGCAGCTTGTCAGGGCCTTCTCAGCCCCAGCATTTT CASSLSGPSQPQHF
TRBJ2-7 NA many TRBV10-3 TGTGCCATCAGTGAGTCTTGGGACAAGGCCTACGAGCAGTACTTC CAISESWDKAYEQYF
TRBJ2-3 NA few TRBV7-2 TGTGCCAGCAGCTTCGATGGGGAAAGTGCAGATACGCAGTATTTT CASSFDGESADTQYF
TRBJ1-1 NA NA TRBV5-1 TGCGCCAGCAGCTTGGACCCCGTGAACACTGAAGCTTTCTTT CASSLDPVNTEAFF
TRBJ1-2 NA many TRBV27 TGTGCCAGCAGTTTCAGCGACAGCTATGGCTACACCTTC CASSFSDSYGYTF
TRBJ1-4 NA NA TRBV6-2/TRBV6-3 TGTGCCAGCAGTTACTCGTCGTCGGCGGAAAAACTGTTTTTT CASSYSSSAEKLFF
TRBJ2-3 NA NA TRBV6-5 TGTGCCAGCAGGCAAAATCGACAGGTCTCTAGCACAGATACGCAGTATTTT CASRQNRQVSSTDTQYF
TRBJ1-1 NA few TRBV14 TGTGCCAGCAGCCCCCAAAGAGGGGCCTACACTGAAGCTTTCTTT CASSPQRGAYTEAFF
TRBJ2-5 TRBD2 NA TRBV12-3/TRBV12-4 TGTGCCAGCAGTCCTAGCCCTAGCGGCGCAGAGACCCAGTACTTC CASSPSPSGAETQYF
TRBJ1-2 TRBD1 many TRBV20-1 TGCAGTGCTAGTCCTACAGGGGGCGAAACTGGCTACACCTTC CSASPTGGETGYTF
TRBJ1-1 NA many TRBV6-5 TGTGCCAGCGTCCCAGCGTCGTTTAACCCACAGGTTTTCGAAGCTTTCTTT CASVPASFNPQVFEAFF
TRBJ1-4 NA many TRBV29-1 TGCAGCGTTGAAAAAACGGGGAATGAAAAACTGTTTTTT CSVEKTGNEKLFF
TRBJ2-6 NA NA TRBV20-1 TGCAGTGCTAGAGATTCCCCGCGGGGAACTGGGGCCAACGTCCTGACTTTC CSARDSPRGTGANVLTF
TRBJ1-6 NA few TRBV7-2 TGTGCCAGCAGCTTAGTAGGGGGGAATAAGAATTCACCCCTCCACTTT CASSLVGGNKNSPLHF
TRBJ2-3 NA many TRBV29-1 TGCAGCGTTGGGCGTATCCGGGATACGCAGTATTTT CSVGRIRDTQYF
TRBJ1-2 NA NA TRBV6-5 TGTGCCAGCAGTAACGGGACACCCAGGAGTGGCTACACCTTC CASSNGTPRSGYTF
TRBJ2-7 NA few TRBV12-3/TRBV12-4 TGTGCCAGCAGTGGCCTGCGGGGACTCCACTACGAGCAGTACTTC CASSGLRGLHYEQYF
TRBJ2-1 TRBD2 many TRBV6-2/TRBV6-3 TGTGCCAGCAGTTACAAGGGACTAGAGGTCAATGAGCAGTTCTTC CASSYKGLEVNEQFF
TRBJ1-6 NA few TRBV12-3/TRBV12-4 TGTGCCAGCACCTTAGCGGCGAATAATTCACCCCTCCACTTT CASTLAANNSPLHF